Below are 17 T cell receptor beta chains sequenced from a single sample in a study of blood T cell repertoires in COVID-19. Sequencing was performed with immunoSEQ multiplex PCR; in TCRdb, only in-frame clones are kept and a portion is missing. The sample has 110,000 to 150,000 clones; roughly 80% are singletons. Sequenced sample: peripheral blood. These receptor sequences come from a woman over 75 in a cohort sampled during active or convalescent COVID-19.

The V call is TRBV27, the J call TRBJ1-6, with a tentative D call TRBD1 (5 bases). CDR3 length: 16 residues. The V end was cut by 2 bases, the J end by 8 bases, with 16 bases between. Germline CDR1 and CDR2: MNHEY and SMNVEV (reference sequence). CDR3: CASSLEVGWGDSPLHF. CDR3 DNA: TGTGCCAGCAGTTTAGAAGTAGGGTGGGGGGATTCACCCCTCCACTTT.

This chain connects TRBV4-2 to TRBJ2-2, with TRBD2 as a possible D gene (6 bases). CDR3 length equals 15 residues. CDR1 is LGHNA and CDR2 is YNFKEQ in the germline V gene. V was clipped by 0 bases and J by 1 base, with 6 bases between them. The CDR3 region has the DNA TGTGCCAGCAGCCAAGACGGGAGGAACACCGGGGAGCTGTTTTTT. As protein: CASSQDGRNTGELFF.

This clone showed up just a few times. CDR3 bases: TGTGCCAGCAGTTCGCCGGGACAGCACAATGAGCAGTTCTTC. Translating it yields CASSSPGQHNEQFF. This chain connects TRBV28 to TRBJ2-1; TRBD1 agrees at 7 bases. Germline CDR1 is MDHEN and CDR2 is SYDVKM. The CDR3 totals 14 residues. V shed 4 bases, J shed 5 bases, and the junction held 5 bases outside the gene matches. Full variable domain (rest looked up from reference TRBV28 and TRBJ2-1): DVKVTQSSRYLVKRTGEKVFLECVQDMDHENMFWYRQDPGLGLRLIYFSYDVKMKEKGDIPEGYSVSREKKERFSLILESASTNQTSMYLCASSSPGQHNEQFFGPGTRLTVL.

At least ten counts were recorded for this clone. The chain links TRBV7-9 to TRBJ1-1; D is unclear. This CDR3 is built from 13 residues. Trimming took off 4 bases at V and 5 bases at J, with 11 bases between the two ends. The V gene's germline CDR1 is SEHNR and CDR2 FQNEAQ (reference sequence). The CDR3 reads CASSWGGWTEAFF. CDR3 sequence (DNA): TGTGCCAGCAGCTGGGGAGGTTGGACTGAAGCTTTCTTT.

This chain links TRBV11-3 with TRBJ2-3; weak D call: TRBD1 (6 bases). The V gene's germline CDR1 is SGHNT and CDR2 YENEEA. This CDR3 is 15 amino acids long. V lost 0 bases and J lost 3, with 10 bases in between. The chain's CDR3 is CASSLEGAGTDTQYF. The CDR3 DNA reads TGTGCCAGCAGCTTAGAGGGGGCAGGGACAGATACGCAGTATTTT. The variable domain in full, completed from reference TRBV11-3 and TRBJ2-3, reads EAGVVQSPRYKIIEKKQPVAFWCNPISGHNTLYWYLQNLGQGPELLIRYENEEAVDDSQLPKDRFSAERLKGVDSTLKIQPAELGDSAVYLCASSLEGAGTDTQYFGPGTRLTVL.

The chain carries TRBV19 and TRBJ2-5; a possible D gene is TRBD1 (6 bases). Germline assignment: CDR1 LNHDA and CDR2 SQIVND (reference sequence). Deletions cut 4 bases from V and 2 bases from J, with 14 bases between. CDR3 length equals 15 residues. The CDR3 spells CASSTPSGDQETQYF. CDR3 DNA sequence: TGTGCCAGTAGTACCCCCTCAGGGGATCAAGAGACCCAGTACTTC.

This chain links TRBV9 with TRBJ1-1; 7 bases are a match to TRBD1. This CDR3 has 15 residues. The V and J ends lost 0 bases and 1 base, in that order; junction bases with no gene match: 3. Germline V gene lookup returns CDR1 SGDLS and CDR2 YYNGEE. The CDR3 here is CASSVEGAGNTEAFF. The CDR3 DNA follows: TGTGCCAGCAGCGTAGAGGGGGCAGGGAACACTGAAGCTTTCTTT.

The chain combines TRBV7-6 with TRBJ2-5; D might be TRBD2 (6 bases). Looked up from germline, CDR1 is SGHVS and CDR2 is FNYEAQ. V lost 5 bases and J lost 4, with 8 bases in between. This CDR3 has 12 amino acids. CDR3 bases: TGTGCCAGCAGCCGGCGGGGAGAGACCCAGTACTTC. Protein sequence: CASSRRGETQYF.

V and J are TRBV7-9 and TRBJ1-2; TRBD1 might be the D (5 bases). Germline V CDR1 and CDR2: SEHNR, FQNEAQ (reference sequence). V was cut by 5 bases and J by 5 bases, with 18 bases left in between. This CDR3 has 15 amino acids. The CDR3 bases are TGTGCCAGCAGCACCGCCCGGACACCGGATTATGGCTACACCTTC. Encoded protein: CASSTARTPDYGYTF.

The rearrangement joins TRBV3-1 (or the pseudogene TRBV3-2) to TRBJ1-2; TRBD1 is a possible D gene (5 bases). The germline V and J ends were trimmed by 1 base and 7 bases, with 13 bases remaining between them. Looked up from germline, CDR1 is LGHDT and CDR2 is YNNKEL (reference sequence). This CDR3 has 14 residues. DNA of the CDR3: TGTGCCAGCAGCCAAGGCGGGGGTGTAGGTGGCTACACCTTC. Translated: CASSQGGGVGGYTF.

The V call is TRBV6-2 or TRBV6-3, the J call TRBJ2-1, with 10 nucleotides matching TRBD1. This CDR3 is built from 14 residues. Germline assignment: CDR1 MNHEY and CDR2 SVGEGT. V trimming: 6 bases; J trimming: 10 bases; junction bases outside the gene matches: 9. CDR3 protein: CASSPTGGAGEQFF. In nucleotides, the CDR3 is TGTGCCAGCAGCCCGACAGGGGGCGCAGGAGAGCAGTTCTTC.

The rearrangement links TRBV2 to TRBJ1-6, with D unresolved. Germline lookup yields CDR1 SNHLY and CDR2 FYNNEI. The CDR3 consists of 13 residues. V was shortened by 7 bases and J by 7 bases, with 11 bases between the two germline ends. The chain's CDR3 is CASIVRRNSPLHF. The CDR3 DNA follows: TGTGCCAGCATAGTACGGAGGAATTCACCCCTCCACTTT.

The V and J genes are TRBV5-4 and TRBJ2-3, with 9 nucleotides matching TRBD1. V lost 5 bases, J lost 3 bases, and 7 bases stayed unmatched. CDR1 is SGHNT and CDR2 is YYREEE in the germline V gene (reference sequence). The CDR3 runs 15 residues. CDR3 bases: TGTGCCAGCAGTTTGCCGGGACAGGGAACAGATACGCAGTATTTT. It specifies CASSLPGQGTDTQYF.

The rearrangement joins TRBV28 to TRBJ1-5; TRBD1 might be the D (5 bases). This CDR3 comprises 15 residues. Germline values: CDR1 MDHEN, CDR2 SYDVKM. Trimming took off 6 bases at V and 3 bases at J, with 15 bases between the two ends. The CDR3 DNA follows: TGTGCCAGCAGCCCTAGTCTTGGGGCCAATCAGCCCCAGCATTTT. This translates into CASSPSLGANQPQHF.

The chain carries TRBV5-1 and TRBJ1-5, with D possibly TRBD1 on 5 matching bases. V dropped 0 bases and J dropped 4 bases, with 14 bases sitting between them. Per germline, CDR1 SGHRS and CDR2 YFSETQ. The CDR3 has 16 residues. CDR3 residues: CASSLGPVGGNQPQHF. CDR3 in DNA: TGCGCCAGCAGCTTGGGTCCAGTCGGGGGAAATCAGCCCCAGCATTTT.

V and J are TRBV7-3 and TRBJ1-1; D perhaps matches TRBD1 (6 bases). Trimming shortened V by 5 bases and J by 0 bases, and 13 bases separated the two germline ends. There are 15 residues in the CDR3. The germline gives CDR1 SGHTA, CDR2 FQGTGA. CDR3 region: CASSHRAPMNTEAFF. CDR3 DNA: TGTGCCAGCAGCCACAGGGCGCCCATGAACACTGAAGCTTTCTTT.

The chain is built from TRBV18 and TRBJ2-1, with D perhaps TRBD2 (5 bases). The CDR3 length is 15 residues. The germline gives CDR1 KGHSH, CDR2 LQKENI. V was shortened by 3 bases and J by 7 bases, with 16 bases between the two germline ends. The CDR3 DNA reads TGTGCCAGCTCACCTCGGGGTGGGCAAAGTAATGAGCAGTTCTTC. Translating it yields CASSPRGGQSNEQFF.